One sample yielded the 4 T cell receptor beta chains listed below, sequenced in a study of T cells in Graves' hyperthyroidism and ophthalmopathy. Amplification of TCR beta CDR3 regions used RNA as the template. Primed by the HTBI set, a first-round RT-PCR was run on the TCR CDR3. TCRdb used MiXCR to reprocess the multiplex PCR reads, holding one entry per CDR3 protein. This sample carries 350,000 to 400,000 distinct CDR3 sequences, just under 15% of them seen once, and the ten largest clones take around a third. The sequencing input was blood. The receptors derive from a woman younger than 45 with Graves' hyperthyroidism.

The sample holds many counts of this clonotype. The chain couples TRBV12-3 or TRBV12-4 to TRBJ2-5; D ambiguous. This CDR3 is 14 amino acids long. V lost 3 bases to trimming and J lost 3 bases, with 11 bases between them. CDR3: CASSLVGAEETQYF. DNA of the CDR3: TGTGCCAGCAGTTTGGTGGGCGCGGAAGAGACCCAGTACTTC.

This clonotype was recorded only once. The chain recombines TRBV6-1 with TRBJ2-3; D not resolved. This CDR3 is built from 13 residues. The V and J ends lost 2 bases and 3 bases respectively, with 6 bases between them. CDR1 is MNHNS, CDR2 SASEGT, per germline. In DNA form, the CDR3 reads TGTGCCAGCAGTGAATTGCAGACAGATACGCAGTATTTT. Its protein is CASSELQTDTQYF.

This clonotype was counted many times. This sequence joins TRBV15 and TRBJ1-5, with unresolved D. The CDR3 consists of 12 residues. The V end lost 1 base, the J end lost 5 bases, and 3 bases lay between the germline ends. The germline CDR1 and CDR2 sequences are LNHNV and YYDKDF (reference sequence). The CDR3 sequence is CATSRAYQPQHF. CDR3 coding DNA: TGTGCCACCAGCAGAGCGTATCAGCCCCAGCATTTT.

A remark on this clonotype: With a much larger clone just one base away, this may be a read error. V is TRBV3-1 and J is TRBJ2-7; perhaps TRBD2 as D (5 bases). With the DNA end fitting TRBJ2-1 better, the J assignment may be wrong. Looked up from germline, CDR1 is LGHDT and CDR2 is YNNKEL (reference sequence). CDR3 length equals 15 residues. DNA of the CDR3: TGTGCCAGCGGCCAAGTGCTAGCAGGCACCTACGAGCAGTTCTTC. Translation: CASGQVLAGTYEQFF.